These T cell receptor beta chains were read from a single sample in a study of blood T cell repertoires in COVID-19. Clones were read by immunoSEQ multiplex PCR, and TCRdb kept only the in-frame ones, dropping some. The sample lists 100,000 or so clones; about 89% were seen once. The sequenced sample was peripheral blood. These receptors all come from a man aged 50 to 59 with active COVID-19. CDR3s include the opening cysteine and the closing phenylalanine or tryptophan. Fields, in order: clone size, J gene, V gene, D gene, CDR3 DNA, CDR3 protein. D genes are given only for firm matches. Size tells how often a clone was seen (once, few, many) or the class of an expanded clone, and some rows leave it out.

size: -; J: TRBJ1-5; V: TRBV2; D: TRBD1; DNA: TGTGCCAGCAGTGAAATACAGGGGGATCAGCCCCAGCATTTT; CDR3: CASSEIQGDQPQHF
size: -; J: TRBJ2-3; V: TRBV6-1; D: TRBD1; DNA: TGTGCCAGCAGTGAATTCCATCCGGGACCGGGACAGGGGGGTTTTAGCACAGATACGCAGTATTTT; CDR3: CASSEFHPGPGQGGFSTDTQYF
size: -; J: TRBJ2-1; V: TRBV11-2; D: TRBD2; DNA: TGTGCCAGCAAATACGGGGGGTTCGGTGAGCAGTTCTTC; CDR3: CASKYGGFGEQFF
size: -; J: TRBJ2-1; V: TRBV27; D: -; DNA: TGTGCCAGCAGTTTAATATCTAGCGATCACAATGAGCAGTTCTTC; CDR3: CASSLISSDHNEQFF
size: -; J: TRBJ2-4; V: TRBV18; D: -; DNA: TGTGCCAGCTCACCTCTCCAGGGGCCTAAAAACATTCAGTACTTC; CDR3: CASSPLQGPKNIQYF
size: -; J: TRBJ2-2; V: TRBV6-5; D: -; DNA: TGTGCCAGCAGTTACCGGAGCCTTGTGGGCGGGGAGCTGTTTTTT; CDR3: CASSYRSLVGGELFF
size: -; J: TRBJ1-6; V: TRBV6-5; D: TRBD1; DNA: TGTGCCAGCAGTTCGCAACAGGGGAATAATTCACCCCTCCACTTT; CDR3: CASSSQQGNNSPLHF
size: once; J: TRBJ1-1; V: TRBV5-4; D: -; DNA: TGTGCCAGCAGCCCTGGAGGGTCCCGTGAAGCTTTCTTT; CDR3: CASSPGGSREAFF
size: -; J: TRBJ2-5; V: TRBV2; D: TRBD2; DNA: TGTGCCAGCAATAGGGAAGGACTAGCGGGCCGAGGGCGCGAGACCCAGTACTTC; CDR3: CASNREGLAGRGRETQYF
size: -; J: TRBJ2-1; V: TRBV15; D: TRBD1; DNA: TGTGCCACCTCTTTCGGACAGGACTACAATGAGCAGTTCTTC; CDR3: CATSFGQDYNEQFF
size: -; J: TRBJ2-1; V: TRBV5-4; D: -; DNA: TGTGCCAGCAGCTTGAGGGGTCCGAGTGAGCAGTTCTTC; CDR3: CASSLRGPSEQFF
size: -; J: TRBJ2-6; V: TRBV5-8; D: -; DNA: TGTGCCAGCAGCATCGGGACTTTCACCTCTGGGGCCAACGTCCTGACTTTC; CDR3: CASSIGTFTSGANVLTF
size: -; J: TRBJ1-1; V: TRBV12-5; D: TRBD1; DNA: TGTGCTAGTGGTCCTGGACAGGGGGGCGACTTCGCCACTGAAGCTTTCTTT; CDR3: CASGPGQGGDFATEAFF
size: once; J: TRBJ1-6; V: TRBV3-1/TRBV3-2; D: -; DNA: TGTGCCAGCAGCCAGGCGGACAGCTCCTATAATTCACCCCTCCACTTT; CDR3: CASSQADSSYNSPLHF
size: -; J: TRBJ2-3; V: TRBV27; D: TRBD2; DNA: TGTGCCAGCACTAGCGGGGGGCCCGGCACAGATACGCAGTATTTT; CDR3: CASTSGGPGTDTQYF
size: -; J: TRBJ2-5; V: TRBV18; D: TRBD2; DNA: TGTGCCAGCTCAAGACTAGCGGGATACCAAGAGACCCAGTACTTC; CDR3: CASSRLAGYQETQYF
size: -; J: TRBJ1-2; V: TRBV4-1; D: -; DNA: TGCGCCAGCAGCCAAGAGGCTAGAAACTATGGCTACACCTTC; CDR3: CASSQEARNYGYTF
size: -; J: TRBJ2-5; V: TRBV6-1; D: -; DNA: TGTGCCAGCAGTGAACGTCCCGGGACTGGCAAAGAGACCCAGTACTTC; CDR3: CASSERPGTGKETQYF
size: -; J: TRBJ1-2; V: TRBV29-1; D: -; DNA: TGCAGCGTTGTGCCGACGGGGGGAACGCGGGGCTACACCTTC; CDR3: CSVVPTGGTRGYTF
size: -; J: TRBJ2-5; V: TRBV5-1; D: TRBD2; DNA: TGCGCCAGCAGTCAGGGACTAGCGGGAGGTAAAGAGACCCAGTACTTC; CDR3: CASSQGLAGGKETQYF
size: -; J: TRBJ1-2; V: TRBV21-1; D: -; DNA: TGTGCCAGCAGCAAAGGACCCGACAGGGGGGATAACTATGGCTACACCTTC; CDR3: CASSKGPDRGDNYGYTF
size: -; J: TRBJ1-5; V: TRBV28; D: -; DNA: TGTGCCAGCCTCGGGGAGGGGATGGATTTTGAGCCCCAGCATTTT; CDR3: CASLGEGMDFEPQHF
size: -; J: TRBJ2-1; V: TRBV19; D: TRBD2; DNA: TGTGCCAGTAGTATCGCGGGACTAGCGGCACCCAATGAGCAGTTCTTC; CDR3: CASSIAGLAAPNEQFF
size: -; J: TRBJ2-7; V: TRBV28; D: -; DNA: TGTGCCAGCACCGACGGGGGACCGACCTACGAGCAGTACTTC; CDR3: CASTDGGPTYEQYF
size: -; J: TRBJ1-6; V: TRBV6-5; D: TRBD1; DNA: TGTGCCAGCAGTTGGGACAGACAGAATTCACCCCTCCACTTT; CDR3: CASSWDRQNSPLHF
size: -; J: TRBJ1-1; V: TRBV27; D: -; DNA: TGTGCCAGCAGATCGGGGGGCTTAGCTTTCTTT; CDR3: CASRSGGLAFF
size: -; J: TRBJ1-5; V: TRBV19; D: TRBD1; DNA: TGTGCCAGTAGTATCGCGGGACAGGGGGCTTTAGGTCAGCCCCAGCATTTT; CDR3: CASSIAGQGALGQPQHF
size: -; J: TRBJ2-1; V: TRBV11-2; D: TRBD1; DNA: TGTGCCAGCAGCTTATTATTCACCAACAGGGGCAATGAGCAGTTCTTC; CDR3: CASSLLFTNRGNEQFF
size: -; J: TRBJ2-1; V: TRBV20-1; D: -; DNA: TGCAGTGCTAGAAGCGCTTTTGAGCAGTTCTTC; CDR3: CSARSAFEQFF
size: -; J: TRBJ2-7; V: TRBV5-4; D: -; DNA: TGTGCCATCATAGGGGCTGGAAACGAGCAGTACTTC; CDR3: CAIIGAGNEQYF
size: -; J: TRBJ1-2; V: TRBV3-1/TRBV3-2; D: -; DNA: TGTGCCAGCAGCCCCACAGGGACGGCTAACTATGGCTACACCTTC; CDR3: CASSPTGTANYGYTF
size: -; J: TRBJ1-2; V: TRBV9; D: TRBD1; DNA: TGTGCCAGCAGCCTAAACCGGGACAGAACCAACTATGGCTACACCTTC; CDR3: CASSLNRDRTNYGYTF
size: -; J: TRBJ2-4; V: TRBV7-9; D: -; DNA: TGTGCCAGCAGATTTGATGCCGGGGGAAAGCACGGCATTCAGTACTTC; CDR3: CASRFDAGGKHGIQYF
size: -; J: TRBJ1-2; V: TRBV6-4; D: -; DNA: TGTGCCAGCAATTGGACAGCAAACTATGGCTACACCTTC; CDR3: CASNWTANYGYTF
size: -; J: TRBJ2-7; V: TRBV5-1; D: TRBD1; DNA: TGCGCCAGCAGCTTGGAGGCAGGGGGCCCCTACGAGCAGTACTTC; CDR3: CASSLEAGGPYEQYF
size: few; J: TRBJ1-6; V: TRBV4-2; D: -; DNA: TGTGCCAGCAGCACGGACGGGAGGTATAATTCACCCCTCCACTTT; CDR3: CASSTDGRYNSPLHF
size: -; J: TRBJ1-4; V: TRBV27; D: -; DNA: TGTGCCAGCAGTTTATCGCCGACAGGCGCGAATGAAAAACTGTTTTTT; CDR3: CASSLSPTGANEKLFF
size: -; J: TRBJ2-3; V: TRBV7-2; D: TRBD1; DNA: TGTGCCAGCAGCTTGACGAGCCACGGACAGGGCGTAGATACGCAGTATTTT; CDR3: CASSLTSHGQGVDTQYF
size: once; J: TRBJ1-1; V: TRBV14; D: -; DNA: TGTGCCAGCAGCCGAGGAATGGTGATGAACACTGAAGCTTTCTTT; CDR3: CASSRGMVMNTEAFF
size: -; J: TRBJ1-3; V: TRBV28; D: TRBD1; DNA: TGTGCCAGCAGTTTGGACAGGGAGTGGGGAAACACCATATATTTT; CDR3: CASSLDREWGNTIYF
size: -; J: TRBJ2-2; V: TRBV6-5; D: -; DNA: TGTGCCAGCAGTTACTCCGGGGGCGGGGAGCTGTTTTTT; CDR3: CASSYSGGGELFF
size: -; J: TRBJ2-3; V: TRBV5-6; D: TRBD2; DNA: TGTGCCAGCAGCTTGGAGAGGGATCGGGGACTAGCGGACTATACGCAGTATTTT; CDR3: CASSLERDRGLADYTQYF
size: -; J: TRBJ1-1; V: TRBV29-1; D: -; DNA: TGCAGCGTGCGGTATGAGGGAACTGAAGCTTTCTTT; CDR3: CSVRYEGTEAFF